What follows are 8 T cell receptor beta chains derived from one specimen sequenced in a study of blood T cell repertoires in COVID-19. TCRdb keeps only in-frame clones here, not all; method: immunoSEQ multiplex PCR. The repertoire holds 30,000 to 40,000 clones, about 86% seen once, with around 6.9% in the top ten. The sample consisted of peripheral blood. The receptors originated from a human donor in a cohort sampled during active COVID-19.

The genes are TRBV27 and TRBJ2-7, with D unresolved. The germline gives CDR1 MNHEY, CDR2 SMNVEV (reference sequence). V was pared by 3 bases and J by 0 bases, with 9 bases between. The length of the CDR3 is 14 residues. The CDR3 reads CASSFGPNSYEQYF. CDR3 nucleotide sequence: TGTGCCAGCAGTTTCGGTCCAAACTCCTACGAGCAGTACTTC.

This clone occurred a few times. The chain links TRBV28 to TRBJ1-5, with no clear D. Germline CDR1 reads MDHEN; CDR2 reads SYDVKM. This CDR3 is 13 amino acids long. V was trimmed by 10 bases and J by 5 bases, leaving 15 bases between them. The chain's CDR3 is CATLALGHQPQHF. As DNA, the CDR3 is TGTGCCACCCTGGCCCTGGGCCATCAGCCCCAGCATTTT. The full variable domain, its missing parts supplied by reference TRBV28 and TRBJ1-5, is DVKVTQSSRYLVKRTGEKVFLECVQDMDHENMFWYRQDPGLGLRLIYFSYDVKMKEKGDIPEGYSVSREKKERFSLILESASTNQTSMYLCATLALGHQPQHFGDGTRLSIL.

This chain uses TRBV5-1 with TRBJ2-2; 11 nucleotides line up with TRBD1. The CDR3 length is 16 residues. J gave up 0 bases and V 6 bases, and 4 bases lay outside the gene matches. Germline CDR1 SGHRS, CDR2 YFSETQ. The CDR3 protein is CASKGQGAANTGELFF. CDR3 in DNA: TGCGCCAGCAAAGGACAGGGGGCCGCGAACACCGGGGAGCTGTTTTTT.

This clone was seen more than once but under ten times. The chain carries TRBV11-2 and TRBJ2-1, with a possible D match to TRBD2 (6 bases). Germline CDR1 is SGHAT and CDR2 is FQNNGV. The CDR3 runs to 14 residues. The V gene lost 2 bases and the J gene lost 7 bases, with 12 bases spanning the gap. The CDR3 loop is CASSLTPLANEQFF. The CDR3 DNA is TGTGCCAGCAGCTTAACGCCCCTAGCGAATGAGCAGTTCTTC. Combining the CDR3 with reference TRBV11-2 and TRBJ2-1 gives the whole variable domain EAGVAQSPRYKIIEKRQSVAFWCNPISGHATLYWYQQILGQGPKLLIQFQNNGVVDDSQLPKDRFSAERLKGVDSTLKIQPAKLEDSAVYLCASSLTPLANEQFFGPGTRLTVL.

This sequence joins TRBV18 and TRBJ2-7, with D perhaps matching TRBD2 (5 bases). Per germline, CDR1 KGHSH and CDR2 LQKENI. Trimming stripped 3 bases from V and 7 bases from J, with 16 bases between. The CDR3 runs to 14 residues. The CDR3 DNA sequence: TGTGCCAGCTCACCCCCGGCGGGTCTTCGTGAGCAGTACTTC. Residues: CASSPPAGLREQYF.

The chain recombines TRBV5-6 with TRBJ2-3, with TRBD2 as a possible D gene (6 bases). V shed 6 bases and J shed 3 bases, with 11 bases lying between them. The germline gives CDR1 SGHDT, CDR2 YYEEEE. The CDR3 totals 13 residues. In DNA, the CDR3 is TGTGCCAGCACCTCGGGACTGACAGATACGCAGTATTTT. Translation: CASTSGLTDTQYF.

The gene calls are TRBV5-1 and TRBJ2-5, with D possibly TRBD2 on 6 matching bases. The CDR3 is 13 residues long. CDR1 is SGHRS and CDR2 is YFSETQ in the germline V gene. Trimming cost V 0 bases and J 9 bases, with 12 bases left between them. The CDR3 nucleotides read TGCGCCAGCAGCTTGGATGGGACGGGGGCCCAGTACTTC. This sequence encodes CASSLDGTGAQYF.

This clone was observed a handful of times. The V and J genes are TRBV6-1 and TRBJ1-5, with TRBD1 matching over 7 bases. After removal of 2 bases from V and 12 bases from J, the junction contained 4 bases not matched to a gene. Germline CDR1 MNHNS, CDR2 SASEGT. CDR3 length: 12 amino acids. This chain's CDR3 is CASSEYDRVQHF. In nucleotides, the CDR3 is TGTGCCAGCAGTGAATATGACAGGGTCCAGCATTTT.